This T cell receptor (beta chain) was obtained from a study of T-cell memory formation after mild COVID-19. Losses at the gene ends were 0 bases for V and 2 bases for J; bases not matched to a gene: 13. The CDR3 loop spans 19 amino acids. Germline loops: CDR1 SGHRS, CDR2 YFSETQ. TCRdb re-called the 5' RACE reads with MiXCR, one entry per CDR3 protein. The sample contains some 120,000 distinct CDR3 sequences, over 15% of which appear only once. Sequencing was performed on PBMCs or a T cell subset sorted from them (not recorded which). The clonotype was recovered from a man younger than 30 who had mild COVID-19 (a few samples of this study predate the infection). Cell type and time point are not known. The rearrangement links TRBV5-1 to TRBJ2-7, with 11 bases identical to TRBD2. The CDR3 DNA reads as TGCGCCAGCAGCTTGGTGGAGGCTAGCGGGGGGTCCAGTACCTACGAGCAGTACTTC. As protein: CASSLVEASGGSSTYEQYF. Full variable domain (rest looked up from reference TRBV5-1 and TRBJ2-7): KAGVTQTPRYLIKTRGQQVTLSCSPISGHRSVSWYQQTPGQGLQFLFEYFSETQRNKGNFPGRFSGRQFSNSRSEMNVSTLELGDSALYLCASSLVEASGGSSTYEQYFGPGTRLTVT.